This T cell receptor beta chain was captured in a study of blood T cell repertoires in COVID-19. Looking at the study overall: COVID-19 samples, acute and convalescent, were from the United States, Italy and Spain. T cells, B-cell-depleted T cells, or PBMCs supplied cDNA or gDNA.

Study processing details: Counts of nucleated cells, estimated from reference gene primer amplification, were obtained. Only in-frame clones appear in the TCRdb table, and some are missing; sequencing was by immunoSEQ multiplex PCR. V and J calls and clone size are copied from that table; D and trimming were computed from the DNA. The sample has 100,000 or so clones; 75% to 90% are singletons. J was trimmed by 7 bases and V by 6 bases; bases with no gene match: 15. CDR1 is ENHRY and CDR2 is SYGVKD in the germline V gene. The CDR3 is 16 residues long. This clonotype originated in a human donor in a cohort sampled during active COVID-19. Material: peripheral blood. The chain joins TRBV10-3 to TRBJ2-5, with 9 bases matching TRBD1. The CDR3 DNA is TGTGCCATCAGCTCGGCGAACCGGGACAGGGAGGCGACCCAGTACTTC. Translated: CAISSANRDREATQYF.